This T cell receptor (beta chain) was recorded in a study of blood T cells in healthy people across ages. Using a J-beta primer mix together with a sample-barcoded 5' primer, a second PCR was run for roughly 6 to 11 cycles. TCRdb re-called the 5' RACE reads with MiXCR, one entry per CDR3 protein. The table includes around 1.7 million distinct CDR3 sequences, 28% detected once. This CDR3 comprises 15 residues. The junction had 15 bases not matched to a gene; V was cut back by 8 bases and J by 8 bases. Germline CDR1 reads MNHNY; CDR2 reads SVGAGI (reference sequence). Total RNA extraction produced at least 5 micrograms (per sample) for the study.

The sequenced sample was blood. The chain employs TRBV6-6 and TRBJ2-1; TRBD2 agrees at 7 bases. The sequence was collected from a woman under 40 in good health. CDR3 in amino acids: CASGQTGGRLYEQFF. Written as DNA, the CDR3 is TGTGCCAGCGGGCAAACTGGCGGGAGACTCTATGAGCAGTTCTTC.